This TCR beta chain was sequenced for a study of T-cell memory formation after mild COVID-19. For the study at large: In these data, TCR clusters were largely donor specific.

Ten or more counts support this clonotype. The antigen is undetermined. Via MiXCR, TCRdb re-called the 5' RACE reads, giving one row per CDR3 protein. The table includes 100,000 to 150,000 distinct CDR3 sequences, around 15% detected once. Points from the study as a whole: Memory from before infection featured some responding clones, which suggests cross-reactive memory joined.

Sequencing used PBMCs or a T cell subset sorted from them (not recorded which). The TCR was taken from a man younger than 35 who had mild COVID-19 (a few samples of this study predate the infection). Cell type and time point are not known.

The CDR3 DNA reads TGTGCCAGCAGCTTAGTTCGAGCGGGGGCCCAAGAGACCCAGTACTTC. Translated: CASSLVRAGAQETQYF. The rearrangement uses TRBV7-9 and TRBJ2-5; 8 bases fit TRBD2. Trimming cost V 1 base and J 1 base; bases outside gene matches: 5. The CDR3 loop spans 16 amino acids. Germline V gene sequence: CDR1 SEHNR, CDR2 FQNEAQ (reference sequence).